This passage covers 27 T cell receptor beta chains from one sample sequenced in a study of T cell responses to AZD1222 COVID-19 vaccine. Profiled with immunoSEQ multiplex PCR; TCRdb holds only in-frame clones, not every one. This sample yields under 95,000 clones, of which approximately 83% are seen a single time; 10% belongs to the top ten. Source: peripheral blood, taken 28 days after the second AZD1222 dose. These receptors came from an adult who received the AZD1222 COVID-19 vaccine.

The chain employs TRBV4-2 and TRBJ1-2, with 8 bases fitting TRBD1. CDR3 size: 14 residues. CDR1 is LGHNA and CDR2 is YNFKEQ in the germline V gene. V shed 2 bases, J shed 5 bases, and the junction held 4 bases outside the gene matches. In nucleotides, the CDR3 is TGTGCCAGCAGCCAACCCCAGGGGGCTTATGGCTACACCTTC. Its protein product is CASSQPQGAYGYTF.

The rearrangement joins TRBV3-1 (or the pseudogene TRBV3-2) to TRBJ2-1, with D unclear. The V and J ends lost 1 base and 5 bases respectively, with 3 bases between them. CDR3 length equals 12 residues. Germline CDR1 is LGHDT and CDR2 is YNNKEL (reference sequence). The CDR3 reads CASSQVDNEQFF. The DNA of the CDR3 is TGTGCCAGCAGCCAAGTAGACAATGAGCAGTTCTTC.

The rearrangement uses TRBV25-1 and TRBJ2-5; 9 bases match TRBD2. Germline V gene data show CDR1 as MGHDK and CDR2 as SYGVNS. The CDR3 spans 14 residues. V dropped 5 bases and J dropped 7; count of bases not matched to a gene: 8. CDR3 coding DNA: TGTGCCAGCAGTTTGAGCGGGGGGAGCGGGACCCAGTACTTC. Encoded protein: CASSLSGGSGTQYF.

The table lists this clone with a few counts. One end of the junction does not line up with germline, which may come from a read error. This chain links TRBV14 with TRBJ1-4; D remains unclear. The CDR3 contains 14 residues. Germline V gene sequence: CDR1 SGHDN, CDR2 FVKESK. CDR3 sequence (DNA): TGTGCCAGCAGCCAAGATCGTGGTAATAAAAAACTGTTTTTT. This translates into CASSQDRGNKKLFF.

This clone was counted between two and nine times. The CDR3 loop reads CASSDRGPYNSPLHF. CDR3 DNA: TGTGCCAGCAGTGACAGGGGCCCCTATAATTCACCCCTCCACTTT. This chain joins TRBV27 and TRBJ1-6; 8 bases agree with TRBD1. The CDR3 sequence is 15 residues long. The germline CDR1 and CDR2 sequences are MNHEY and SMNVEV (reference sequence). The junction had 2 bases not matched to a gene; V was cut back by 5 bases and J by 2 bases.

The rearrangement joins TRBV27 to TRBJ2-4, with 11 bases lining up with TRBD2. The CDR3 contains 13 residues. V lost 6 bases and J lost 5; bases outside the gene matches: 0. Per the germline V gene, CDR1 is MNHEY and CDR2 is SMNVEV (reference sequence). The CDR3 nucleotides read TGTGCCAGCAGGGGACTAGCGGAAAACATTCAGTACTTC. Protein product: CASRGLAENIQYF.

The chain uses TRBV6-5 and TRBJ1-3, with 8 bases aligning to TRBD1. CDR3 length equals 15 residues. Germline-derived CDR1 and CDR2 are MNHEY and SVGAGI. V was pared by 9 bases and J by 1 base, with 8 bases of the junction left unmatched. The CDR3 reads CASTGGDLSGNTIYF. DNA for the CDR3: TGTGCCAGTACAGGGGGTGATCTGTCTGGAAACACCATATATTTT.

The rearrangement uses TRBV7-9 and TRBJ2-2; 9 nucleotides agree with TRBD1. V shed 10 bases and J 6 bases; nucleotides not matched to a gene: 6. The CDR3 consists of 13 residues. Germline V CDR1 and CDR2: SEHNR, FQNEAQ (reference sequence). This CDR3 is CAIRQGEAGELFF. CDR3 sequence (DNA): TGTGCCATACGACAGGGGGAGGCCGGGGAGCTGTTTTTT.

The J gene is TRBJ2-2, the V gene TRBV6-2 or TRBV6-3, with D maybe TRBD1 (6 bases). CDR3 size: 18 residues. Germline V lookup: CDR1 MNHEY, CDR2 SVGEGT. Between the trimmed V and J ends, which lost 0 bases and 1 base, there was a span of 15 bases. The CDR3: CASSYSTVKDRNTGELFF. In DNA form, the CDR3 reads TGTGCCAGCAGTTACTCGACGGTCAAGGACAGGAACACCGGGGAGCTGTTTTTT.

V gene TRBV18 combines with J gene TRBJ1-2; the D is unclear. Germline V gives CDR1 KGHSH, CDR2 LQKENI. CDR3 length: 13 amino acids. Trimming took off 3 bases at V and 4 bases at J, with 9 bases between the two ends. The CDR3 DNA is TGTGCCAGCTCACCTTCAGGAGGCTATGGCTACACCTTC. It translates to CASSPSGGYGYTF.

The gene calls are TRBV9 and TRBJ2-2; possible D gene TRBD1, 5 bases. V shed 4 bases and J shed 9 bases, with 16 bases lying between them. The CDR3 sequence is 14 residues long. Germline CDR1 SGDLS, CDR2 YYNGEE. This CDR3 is CASSPRESAWELFF. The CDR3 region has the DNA TGTGCCAGCAGCCCCAGGGAATCGGCCTGGGAGCTGTTTTTT.

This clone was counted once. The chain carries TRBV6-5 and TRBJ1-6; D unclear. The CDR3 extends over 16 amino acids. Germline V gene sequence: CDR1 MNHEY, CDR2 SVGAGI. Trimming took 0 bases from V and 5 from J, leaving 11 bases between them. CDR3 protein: CASSYSRSGNNSPLHF. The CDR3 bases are TGTGCCAGCAGTTACTCGAGGTCTGGGAATAATTCACCCCTCCACTTT.

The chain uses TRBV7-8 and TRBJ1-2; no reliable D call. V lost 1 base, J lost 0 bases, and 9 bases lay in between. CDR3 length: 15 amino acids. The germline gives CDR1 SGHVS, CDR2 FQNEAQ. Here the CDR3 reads CASSLVSQTNYGYTF. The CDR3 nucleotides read TGTGCCAGCAGCTTAGTTTCACAGACTAACTATGGCTACACCTTC.

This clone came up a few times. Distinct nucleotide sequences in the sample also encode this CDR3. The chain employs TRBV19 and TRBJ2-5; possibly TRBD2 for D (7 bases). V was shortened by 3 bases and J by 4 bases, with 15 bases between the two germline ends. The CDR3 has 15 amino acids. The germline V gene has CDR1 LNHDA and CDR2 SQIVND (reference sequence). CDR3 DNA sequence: TGTGCCAGTAGTATTTGGGGGGGGCTGGGAGAGACCCAGTACTTC. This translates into CASSIWGGLGETQYF.

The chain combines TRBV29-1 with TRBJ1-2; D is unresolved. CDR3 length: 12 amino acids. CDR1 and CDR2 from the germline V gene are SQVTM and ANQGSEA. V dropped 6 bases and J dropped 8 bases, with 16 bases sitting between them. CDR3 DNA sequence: TGCAGCGTCGGGTTTAGGGCCGACGGCTACACCTTC. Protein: CSVGFRADGYTF.

The CDR3 DNA sequence: TGTGCCAGTACGCGGACGACAACATATAGCAATCAGCCCCAGCATTTT. Translating it yields CASTRTTTYSNQPQHF. The V gene is TRBV19, the J gene TRBJ1-5; unclear D gene. This CDR3 is built from 16 residues. The germline gives CDR1 LNHDA, CDR2 SQIVND (reference sequence). The V gene lost 7 bases and the J gene lost 0 bases, with 16 bases spanning the gap.

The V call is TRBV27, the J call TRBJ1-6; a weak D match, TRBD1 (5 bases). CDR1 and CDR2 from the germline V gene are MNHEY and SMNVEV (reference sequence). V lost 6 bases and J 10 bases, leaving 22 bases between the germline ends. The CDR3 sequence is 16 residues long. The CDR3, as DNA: TGTGCCAGCAGCCACAAAAAAAGGGGCCCTGGGTCACCCCTCCACTTT. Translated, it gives CASSHKKRGPGSPLHF.

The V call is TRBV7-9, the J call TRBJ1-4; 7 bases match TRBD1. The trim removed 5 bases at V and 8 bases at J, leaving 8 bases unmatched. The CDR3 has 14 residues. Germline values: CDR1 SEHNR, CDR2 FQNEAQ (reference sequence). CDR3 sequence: CASSPPPGGEKLFF. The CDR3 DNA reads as TGTGCCAGCAGCCCTCCCCCAGGGGGGGAAAAACTGTTTTTT.

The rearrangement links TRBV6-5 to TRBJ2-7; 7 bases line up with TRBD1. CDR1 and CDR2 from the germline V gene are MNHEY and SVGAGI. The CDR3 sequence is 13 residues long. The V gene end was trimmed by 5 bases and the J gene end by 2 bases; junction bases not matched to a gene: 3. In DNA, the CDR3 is TGTGCCAGCAGTAGGACAGGTCCCTACGAGCAGTACTTC. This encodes CASSRTGPYEQYF.

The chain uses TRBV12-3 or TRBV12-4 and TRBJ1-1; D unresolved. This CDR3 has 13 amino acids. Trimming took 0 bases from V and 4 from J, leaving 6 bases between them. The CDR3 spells CASSLADFTEAFF. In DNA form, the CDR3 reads TGTGCCAGCAGTTTAGCCGATTTCACTGAAGCTTTCTTT.

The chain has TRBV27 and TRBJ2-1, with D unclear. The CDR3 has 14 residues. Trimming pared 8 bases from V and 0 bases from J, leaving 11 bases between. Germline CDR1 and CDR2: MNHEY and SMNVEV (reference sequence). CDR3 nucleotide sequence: TGTGCCAGCGTGGGGTCCCACTCCTACAATGAGCAGTTCTTC. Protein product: CASVGSHSYNEQFF.

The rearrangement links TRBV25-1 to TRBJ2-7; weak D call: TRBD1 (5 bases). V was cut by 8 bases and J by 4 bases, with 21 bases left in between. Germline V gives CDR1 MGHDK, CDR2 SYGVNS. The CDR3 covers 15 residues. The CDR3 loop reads CASGKSQGRGYEQYF. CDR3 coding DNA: TGTGCCAGCGGAAAATCTCAGGGAAGAGGATACGAGCAGTACTTC.

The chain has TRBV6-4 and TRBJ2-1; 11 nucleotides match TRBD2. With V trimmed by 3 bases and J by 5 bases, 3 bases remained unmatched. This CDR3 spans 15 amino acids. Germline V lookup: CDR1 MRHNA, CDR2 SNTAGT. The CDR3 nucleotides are TGTGCCAGCAGTGAACTTAGCGGGGGGGACAATGAGCAGTTCTTC. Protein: CASSELSGGDNEQFF.

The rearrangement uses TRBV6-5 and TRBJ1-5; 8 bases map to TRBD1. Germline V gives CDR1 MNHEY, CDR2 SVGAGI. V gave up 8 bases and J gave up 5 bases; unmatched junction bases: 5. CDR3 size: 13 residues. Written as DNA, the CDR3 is TGTGCCAGCGCAACAGGGGGGTATCAGCCCCAGCATTTT. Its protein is CASATGGYQPQHF.

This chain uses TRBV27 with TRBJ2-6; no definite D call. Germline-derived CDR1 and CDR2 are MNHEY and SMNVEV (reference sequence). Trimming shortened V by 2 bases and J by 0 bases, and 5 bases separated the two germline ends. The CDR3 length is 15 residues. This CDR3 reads CASSLIPSGANVLTF. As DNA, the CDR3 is TGTGCCAGCAGTTTAATTCCCTCTGGGGCCAACGTCCTGACTTTC.

The CDR3 protein is CASSHPGQGGNIQYF. Written as DNA, the CDR3 is TGTGCCAGCAGCCACCCGGGACAGGGAGGAAACATTCAGTACTTC. The gene calls are TRBV3-1 (or the pseudogene TRBV3-2) and TRBJ2-4; TRBD1 matches at 9 bases. The CDR3 covers 15 residues. The V and J ends lost 3 bases and 6 bases, in that order; junction bases with no gene match: 6. Germline values: CDR1 LGHDT, CDR2 YNNKEL (reference sequence).

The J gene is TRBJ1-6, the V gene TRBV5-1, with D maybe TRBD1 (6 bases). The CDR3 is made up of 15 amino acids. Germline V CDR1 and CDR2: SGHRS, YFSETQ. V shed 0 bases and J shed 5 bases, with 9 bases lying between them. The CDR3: CASSLVGANNSPLHF. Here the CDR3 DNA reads TGCGCCAGCAGCTTGGTGGGGGCTAATAATTCACCCCTCCACTTT.